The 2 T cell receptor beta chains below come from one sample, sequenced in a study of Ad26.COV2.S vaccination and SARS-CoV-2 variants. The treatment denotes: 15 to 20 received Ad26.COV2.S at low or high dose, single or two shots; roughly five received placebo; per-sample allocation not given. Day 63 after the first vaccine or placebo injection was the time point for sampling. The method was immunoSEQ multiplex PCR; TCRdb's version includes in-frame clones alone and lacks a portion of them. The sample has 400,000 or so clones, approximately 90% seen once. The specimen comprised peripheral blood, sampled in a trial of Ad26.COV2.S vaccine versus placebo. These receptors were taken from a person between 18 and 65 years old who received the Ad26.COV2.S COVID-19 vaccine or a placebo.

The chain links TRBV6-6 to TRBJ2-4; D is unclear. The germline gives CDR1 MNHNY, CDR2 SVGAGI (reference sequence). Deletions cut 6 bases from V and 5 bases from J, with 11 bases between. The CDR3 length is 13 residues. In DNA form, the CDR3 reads TGTGCCAGCAGGTTGGGCAGTGAAAACATTCAGTACTTC. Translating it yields CASRLGSENIQYF.

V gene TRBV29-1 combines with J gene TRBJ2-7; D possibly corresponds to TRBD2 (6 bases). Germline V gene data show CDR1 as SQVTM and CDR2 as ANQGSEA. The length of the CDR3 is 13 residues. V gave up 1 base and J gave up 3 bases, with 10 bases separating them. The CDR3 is CSVEGGEDYEQYF. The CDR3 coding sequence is TGCAGCGTTGAAGGCGGGGAGGACTACGAGCAGTACTTC.